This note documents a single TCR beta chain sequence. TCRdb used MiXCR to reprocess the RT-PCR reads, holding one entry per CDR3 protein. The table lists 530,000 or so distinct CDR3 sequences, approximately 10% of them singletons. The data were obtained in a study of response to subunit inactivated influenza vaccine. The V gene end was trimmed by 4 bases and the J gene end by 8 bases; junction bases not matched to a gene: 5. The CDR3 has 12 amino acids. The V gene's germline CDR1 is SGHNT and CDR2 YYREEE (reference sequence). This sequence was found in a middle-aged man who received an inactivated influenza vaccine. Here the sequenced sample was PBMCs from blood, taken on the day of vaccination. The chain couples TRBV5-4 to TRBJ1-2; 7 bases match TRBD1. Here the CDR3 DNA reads TGTGCCAGCAGCCACAGGACAGGCGGCTACACCTTC. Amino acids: CASSHRTGGYTF.